A selection of T cell receptor beta chains follows, all from one sample in a study of control samples from healthy donors and cancer patients. Libraries were prepared by immunoSEQ multiplex PCR; TCRdb keeps only in-frame clonotypes and omits some of them. Of 80,000 or so clones listed, 90% to 95% are singletons. The sequencing input was blood. The source of these receptors is a woman in her thirties or forties in good health. The CDR3 runs from the conserved cysteine through the conserved F or W. Some rows have no size entry. The others give once, few or many, or a class for an expanded clone.

clone size: .
V gene: TRBV19
J gene: TRBJ1-2
CDR3 protein: CASLGGPDYGYTF

clone size: .
V gene: TRBV5-1
J gene: TRBJ2-7
CDR3 protein: CASSSPSYEQYF

clone size: .
V gene: TRBV7-2
J gene: TRBJ2-2
CDR3 protein: CASSLSGELFF

clone size: .
V gene: TRBV4-2
J gene: TRBJ1-4
CDR3 protein: CASSSIGTDYEKLFF

clone size: .
V gene: TRBV19
J gene: TRBJ1-5
CDR3 protein: CASSIEPQHSNQPQHF

clone size: .
V gene: TRBV7-9
J gene: TRBJ2-5
CDR3 protein: CASSFWVGLAEETQYF

clone size: once
V gene: TRBV5-4
J gene: TRBJ2-1
CDR3 protein: CASSFPGNNEQFF

clone size: .
V gene: TRBV9
J gene: TRBJ2-1
CDR3 protein: CASSVTPDNEQFF

clone size: .
V gene: TRBV27
J gene: TRBJ2-1
CDR3 protein: CASSYSGSSYNEQFF

clone size: .
V gene: TRBV12-3/TRBV12-4
J gene: TRBJ2-7
CDR3 protein: CASSWDRGLEQYF

clone size: .
V gene: TRBV29-1
J gene: TRBJ2-1
CDR3 protein: CSVEHNTYNEQFF

clone size: once
V gene: TRBV7-2
J gene: TRBJ2-5
CDR3 protein: CASSLAPWRGQETQYF

clone size: .
V gene: TRBV29-1
J gene: TRBJ2-5
CDR3 protein: CSGTGGETQYF

clone size: once
V gene: TRBV5-1
J gene: TRBJ1-1
CDR3 protein: CASSLDTQNTEAFF

clone size: few
V gene: TRBV5-8
J gene: TRBJ2-5
CDR3 protein: CASTAGGIADGQETQYF

clone size: .
V gene: TRBV6-2/TRBV6-3
J gene: TRBJ1-1
CDR3 protein: CASSYSGGNTEAFF

clone size: .
V gene: TRBV11-2
J gene: TRBJ2-5
CDR3 protein: CASSILAGAETQYF

clone size: .
V gene: TRBV29-1
J gene: TRBJ1-1
CDR3 protein: CSATENTEAFF

clone size: .
V gene: TRBV6-5
J gene: TRBJ1-2
CDR3 protein: CASSYSFRGLRGYTF

clone size: .
V gene: TRBV19
J gene: TRBJ1-6
CDR3 protein: CASSLLGGDSPLHF

clone size: .
V gene: TRBV28
J gene: TRBJ2-5
CDR3 protein: CASSPGSGQETQYF

clone size: .
V gene: TRBV3-1/TRBV3-2
J gene: TRBJ2-1
CDR3 protein: CASSQGLGINEQFF

clone size: .
V gene: TRBV2
J gene: TRBJ1-5
CDR3 protein: CASSEPGGGQPQHF

clone size: .
V gene: TRBV5-1
J gene: TRBJ2-7
CDR3 protein: CASSWSGGLANYEQYF